These 11 T cell receptor beta chains share one sample of origin, sequenced in a study of shared clonotypes between healthy human individuals. Some clones are missing from TCRdb's copy, which holds only in-frame ones; the method was immunoSEQ multiplex PCR. There are approximately 2.1 million clones in the sample; approximately 95% occur only once, and 0.39% lies in the top ten. The specimen was naive CD4+ T cells from PBMCs. As to subset: CD45RA+ positively selected. Every receptor here comes from a man aged 18-30 years in good health. Some clones in this sample may be carry-over from other donors' samples.

The genes are TRBV5-6 and TRBJ1-3; 7 bases line up with TRBD1. J was trimmed by 2 bases and V by 4 bases; bases with no gene match: 3. CDR1 and CDR2 from the germline V gene are SGHDT and YYEEEE. This CDR3 region has 14 residues. CDR3 residues: CASSRQGPGNTIYF. Written as DNA, the CDR3 is TGTGCCAGCAGCCGACAGGGACCTGGAAACACCATATATTTT.

The chain carries TRBV29-1 and TRBJ2-7; D is possibly TRBD2 (6 bases). Germline lookup yields CDR1 SQVTM and CDR2 ANQGSEA. This CDR3 region has 12 residues. The V end was cut by 4 bases, the J end by 4 bases, with 11 bases between. The CDR3 is CSVGGGKYEQYF. The CDR3 region has the DNA TGCAGCGTTGGTGGGGGGAAGTACGAGCAGTACTTC.

The CDR3 region has the DNA TGTGCCAGCATAAAAGGGGCAGCAGGTTCTGGAAACACCATATATTTT. Residues: CASIKGAAGSGNTIYF. The chain carries TRBV28 and TRBJ1-3; a weak D match, TRBD1 (5 bases). V was pared by 7 bases and J by 1 base, with 17 bases between. CDR1 MDHEN and CDR2 SYDVKM come from the germline V gene. CDR3 length: 16 amino acids.

This clone was seen once. The chain recombines TRBV4-1 with TRBJ2-1, with D possibly matching TRBD2 (6 bases). The germline V gene has CDR1 MGHRA and CDR2 YSYEKL. The V gene lost 3 bases and the J gene lost 4 bases, with 16 bases spanning the gap. The CDR3 extends over 16 amino acids. The chain's CDR3 is CASSQEGLGPYNEQFF. CDR3 nucleotides: TGCGCCAGCAGCCAGGAGGGACTCGGGCCGTACAATGAGCAGTTCTTC.

The rearrangement uses TRBV2 and TRBJ1-4, with D possibly matching TRBD1 (5 bases). The ends were cut back, 0 bases at V and 11 bases at J, with 13 bases in the middle. The CDR3 sequence is 14 residues long. The germline CDR1 and CDR2 sequences are SNHLY and FYNNEI. Here the CDR3 DNA reads TGTGCCAGCAGTGAAGCGCTTCGGGGCGGGAAACTGTTTTTT. It yields the protein CASSEALRGGKLFF.

This chain uses TRBV5-1 with TRBJ2-6; TRBD1 might be the D (5 bases). The CDR3 sequence is 16 residues long. Trimming left V 0 bases short and J 2 bases short, with 9 bases between. Germline CDR1 is SGHRS and CDR2 is YFSETQ. CDR3 in amino acids: CASSLGTSTGANVLTF. For the CDR3, the DNA is TGCGCCAGCAGCTTGGGGACAAGCACTGGGGCCAACGTCCTGACTTTC.

The chain couples TRBV19 to TRBJ2-1, with TRBD2 matching over 13 bases. The CDR3 extends over 17 amino acids. Per germline, CDR1 LNHDA and CDR2 SQIVND (reference sequence). Losses at the gene ends were 6 bases for V and 10 bases for J; bases not matched to a gene: 15. The DNA for the CDR3 is TGTGCCAGTAGCACCCTTGCCGGACTAGCGGGAGCGTTAGAGCAGTTCTTC. Protein sequence: CASSTLAGLAGALEQFF.

The chain has TRBV15 and TRBJ2-1; 11 nucleotides match TRBD1. Trimming removed 1 base from V and 4 bases from J; junction bases left unmatched: 3. The CDR3 runs 16 residues. Germline CDR1 and CDR2: LNHNV and YYDKDF (reference sequence). CDR3 coding DNA: TGTGCCACCAGCAGAGTAGGGGACAGGGGGTACAATGAGCAGTTCTTC. This sequence encodes CATSRVGDRGYNEQFF.

This clone appeared a single time. J is TRBJ2-5 and V is TRBV28; weak D call: TRBD2 (6 bases). V lost 8 bases, J lost 6 bases, and 16 bases lay in between. The CDR3 spans 13 residues. The germline V gene has CDR1 MDHEN and CDR2 SYDVKM. This CDR3 reads CASGMGRRKTQYF. The CDR3 nucleotides are TGTGCCAGCGGAATGGGGAGGCGGAAGACCCAGTACTTC.

The V call is TRBV19, the J call TRBJ1-5; D not resolved. CDR1 LNHDA and CDR2 SQIVND come from the germline V gene (reference sequence). The CDR3 consists of 14 residues. Trimming pared 5 bases from V and 0 bases from J, leaving 8 bases between. CDR3 in DNA: TGTGCCAGTAGTTTGGCGTATAGCAATCAGCCCCAGCATTTT. Its protein is CASSLAYSNQPQHF.

CDR3 sequence: CASSLVRVSPGYTF. Written as DNA, the CDR3 is TGTGCCAGCAGCTTAGTTAGGGTATCACCCGGCTACACCTTC. The V gene is TRBV13, the J gene TRBJ1-2; no clear D. Germline assignment: CDR1 PRHDT and CDR2 FYEKMQ (reference sequence). The length of the CDR3 is 14 residues. Trimming took 1 base from V and 8 from J, leaving 14 bases between them.